The clone carrying this T cell receptor beta chain is judged medium-sized. Its target is not known. The data stem from a study of T-cell memory formation after mild COVID-19. Regarding the study as a whole: Chiefly within CM and EM were the contracting CD4+ clones; CD8+ ones were within EMRA.

Constant-segment primers were used for 5'RACE, and the resulting TCR alpha and TCR beta cDNA libraries carried sample barcodes and UMIs. TCRdb recomputed calls from the 5' RACE reads with MiXCR, one row per CDR3 protein. The repertoire includes roughly 62,000 distinct CDR3 sequences, about a tenth of them detected once, and approximately 1.1% sits in the top ten. The germline CDR1 and CDR2 sequences are LGHNA and YNFKEQ. Between the trimmed V and J ends, which lost 1 base and 2 bases, there was a span of 6 bases. This CDR3 region has 14 residues. The clonotype comes from a man younger than 30 who had mild COVID-19 (a few samples of this study predate the infection). Cell type and time point are not known. The sample comprised PBMCs or a T cell subset sorted from them (not recorded which). This sequence joins TRBV4-2 and TRBJ2-4; D is unclear. The DNA for the CDR3 is TGTGCCAGCAGCCAAGGGGCGTCCAAAAACATTCAGTACTTC. It translates to CASSQGASKNIQYF.